This T cell receptor beta chain was retrieved from a study of CD8+CD57+ T cells in acquired aplastic anemia. Across the whole study: Each DNA sample taken from sorted CD4+ and CD8+ cells came to 3.2 ug on average.

General observations from the study: Roughly 31 CD8+ CDR3 sequences occurred in both the patients and the controls.

On this clonotype itself: Its matching antigen is unknown.

From germline, CDR1 is MGHDK and CDR2 SYGVNS. V dropped 4 bases and J dropped 4 bases, with 10 bases sitting between them. This CDR3 region has 13 residues. Only patients with CD8+CD57+ cell expansion on flow cytometry were chosen for sequencing. There were no patients without severe acquired aplastic anemia. Untreated patients provided the blood samples, with no therapy given before sampling. The template used for profiling TCR beta VDJ and CDR3 was genomic DNA. TCRdb re-analysed the reads in MiXCR, keeping a single row per CDR3 protein. This sample has about 120,000 distinct CDR3 sequences, with over 55% found just once.

The sequenced sample was sorted CD4+, CD8+, or CD8+CD57+ T cells (not recorded which) from PBMCs. This TCR was recovered from a human donor with aplastic anemia. The chain is built from TRBV25-1 and TRBJ1-2, with D unresolved. In DNA, the CDR3 is TGTGCCAGCAGTGTCGGCAGTAGCTATGGCTACACCTTC. Protein: CASSVGSSYGYTF.